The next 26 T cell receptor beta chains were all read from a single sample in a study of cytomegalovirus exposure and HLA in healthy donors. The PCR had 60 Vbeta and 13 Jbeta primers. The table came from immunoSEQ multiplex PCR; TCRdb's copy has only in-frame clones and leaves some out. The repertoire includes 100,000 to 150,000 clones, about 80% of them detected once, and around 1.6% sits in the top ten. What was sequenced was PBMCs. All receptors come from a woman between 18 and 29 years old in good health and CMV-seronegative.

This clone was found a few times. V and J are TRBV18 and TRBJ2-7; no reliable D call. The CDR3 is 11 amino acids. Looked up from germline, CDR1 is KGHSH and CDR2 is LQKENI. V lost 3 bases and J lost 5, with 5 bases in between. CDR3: CASSPFDEQYF. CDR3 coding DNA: TGTGCCAGCTCACCCTTTGACGAGCAGTACTTC. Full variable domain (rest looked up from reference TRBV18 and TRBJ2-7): NAGVMQNPRHLVRRRGQEARLRCSPMKGHSHVYWYRQLPEEGLKFMVYLQKENIIDESGMPKERFSAEFPKEGPSILRIQQVVRGDSAAYFCASSPFDEQYFGPGTRLTVT.

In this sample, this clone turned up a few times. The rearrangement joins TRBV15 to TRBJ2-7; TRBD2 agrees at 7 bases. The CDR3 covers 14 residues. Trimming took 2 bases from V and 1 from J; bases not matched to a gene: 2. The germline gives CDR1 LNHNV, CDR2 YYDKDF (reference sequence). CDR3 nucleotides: TGTGCCACCAGCAGAAAGCGGGAATCCTACGAGCAGTACTTC. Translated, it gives CATSRKRESYEQYF.

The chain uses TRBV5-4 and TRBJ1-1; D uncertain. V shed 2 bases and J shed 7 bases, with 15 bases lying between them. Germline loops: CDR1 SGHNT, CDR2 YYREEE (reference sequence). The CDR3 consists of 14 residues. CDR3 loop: CASSLKAKDNEAFF. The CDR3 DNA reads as TGTGCCAGCAGCTTAAAAGCGAAAGATAATGAAGCTTTCTTT.

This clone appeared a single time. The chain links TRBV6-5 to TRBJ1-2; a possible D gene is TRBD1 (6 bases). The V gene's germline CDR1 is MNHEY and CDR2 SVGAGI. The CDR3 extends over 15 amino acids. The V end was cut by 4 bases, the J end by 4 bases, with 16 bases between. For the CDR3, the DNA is TGTGCCAGCAGTTTACACGACGGGACACCCTATGGCTACACCTTC. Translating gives CASSLHDGTPYGYTF.

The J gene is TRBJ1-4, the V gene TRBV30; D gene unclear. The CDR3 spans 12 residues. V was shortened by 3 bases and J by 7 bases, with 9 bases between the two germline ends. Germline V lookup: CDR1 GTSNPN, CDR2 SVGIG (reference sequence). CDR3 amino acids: CAWSAVGEKLFF. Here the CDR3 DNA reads TGTGCCTGGAGCGCGGTGGGTGAAAAACTGTTTTTT.

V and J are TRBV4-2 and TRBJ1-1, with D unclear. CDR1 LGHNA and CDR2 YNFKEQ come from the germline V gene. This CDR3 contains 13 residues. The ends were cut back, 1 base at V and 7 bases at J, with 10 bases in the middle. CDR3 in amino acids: CASSQAAGGEAFF. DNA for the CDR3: TGTGCCAGCAGCCAAGCGGCCGGAGGTGAAGCTTTCTTT.

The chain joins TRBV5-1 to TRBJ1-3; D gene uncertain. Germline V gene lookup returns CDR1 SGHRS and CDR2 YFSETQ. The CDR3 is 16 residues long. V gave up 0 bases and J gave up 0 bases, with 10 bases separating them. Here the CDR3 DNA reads TGCGCCAGCAGCTTGGACGGGTTCCTCTCTGGAAACACCATATATTTT. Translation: CASSLDGFLSGNTIYF. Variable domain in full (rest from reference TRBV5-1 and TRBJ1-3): KAGVTQTPRYLIKTRGQQVTLSCSPISGHRSVSWYQQTPGQGLQFLFEYFSETQRNKGNFPGRFSGRQFSNSRSEMNVSTLELGDSALYLCASSLDGFLSGNTIYFGEGSWLTVV.

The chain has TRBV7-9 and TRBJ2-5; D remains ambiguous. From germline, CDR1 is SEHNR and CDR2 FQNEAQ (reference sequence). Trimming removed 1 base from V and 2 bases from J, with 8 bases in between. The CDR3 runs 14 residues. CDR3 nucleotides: TGTGCCAGCAGCTTAGTCACTCTGCAAGAGACCCAGTACTTC. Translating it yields CASSLVTLQETQYF. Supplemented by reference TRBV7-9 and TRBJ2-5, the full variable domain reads DTGVSQNPRHKITKRGQNVTFRCDPISEHNRLYWYRQTLGQGPEFLTYFQNEAQLEKSRLLSDRFSAERPKGSFSTLEIQRTEQGDSAMYLCASSLVTLQETQYFGPGTRLLVL.

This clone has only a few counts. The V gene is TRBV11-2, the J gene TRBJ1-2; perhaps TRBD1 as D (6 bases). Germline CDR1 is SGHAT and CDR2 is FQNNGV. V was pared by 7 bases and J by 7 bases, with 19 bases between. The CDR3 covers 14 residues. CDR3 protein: CASTTRRGASGYTF. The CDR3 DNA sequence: TGTGCCAGCACTACGCGGCGGGGGGCGAGTGGCTACACCTTC.

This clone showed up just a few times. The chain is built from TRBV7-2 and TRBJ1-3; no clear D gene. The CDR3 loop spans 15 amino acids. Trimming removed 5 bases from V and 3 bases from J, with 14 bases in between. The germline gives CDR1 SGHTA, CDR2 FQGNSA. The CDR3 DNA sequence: TGTGCCAGCAGCCCTCAACCTACGCTTGGAAACACCATATATTTT. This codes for CASSPQPTLGNTIYF.

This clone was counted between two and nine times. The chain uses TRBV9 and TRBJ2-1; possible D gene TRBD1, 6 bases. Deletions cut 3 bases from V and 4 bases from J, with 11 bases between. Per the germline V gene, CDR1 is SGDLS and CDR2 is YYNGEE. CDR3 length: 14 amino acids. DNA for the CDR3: TGTGCCAGCAGCGGTAGGGGACATTACAATGAGCAGTTCTTC. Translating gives CASSGRGHYNEQFF.

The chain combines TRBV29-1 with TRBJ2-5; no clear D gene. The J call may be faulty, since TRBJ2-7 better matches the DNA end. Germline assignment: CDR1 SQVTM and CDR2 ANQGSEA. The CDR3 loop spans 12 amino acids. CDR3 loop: CSVEATSYEQYF. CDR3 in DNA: TGCAGCGTTGAAGCCACGTCCTACGAGCAGTACTTC.

In nucleotides, the CDR3 is TGTGCCAGCAGTCTCACAGAGAATAATTCACCCCTCCACTTT. This gives the protein CASSLTENNSPLHF. The chain joins TRBV2 to TRBJ1-6, with unresolved D. The CDR3 contains 14 residues. CDR1 and CDR2 from the germline V gene are SNHLY and FYNNEI. V was clipped by 5 bases and J by 5 bases, with 10 bases between them. The complete variable domain, with remaining parts taken from reference TRBV2 and TRBJ1-6, reads EPEVTQTPSHQVTQMGQEVILRCVPISNHLYFYWYRQILGQKVEFLVSFYNNEISEKSEIFDDQFSVERPDGSNFTLKIRSTKLEDSAMYFCASSLTENNSPLHFGNGTRLTVT.

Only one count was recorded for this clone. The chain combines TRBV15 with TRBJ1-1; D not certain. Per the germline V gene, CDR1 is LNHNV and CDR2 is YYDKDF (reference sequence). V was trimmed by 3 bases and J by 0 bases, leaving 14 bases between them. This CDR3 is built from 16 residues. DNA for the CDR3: TGTGCCACCAGCAGTCCTATCGAGGGCATGAACACTGAAGCTTTCTTT. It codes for CATSSPIEGMNTEAFF.

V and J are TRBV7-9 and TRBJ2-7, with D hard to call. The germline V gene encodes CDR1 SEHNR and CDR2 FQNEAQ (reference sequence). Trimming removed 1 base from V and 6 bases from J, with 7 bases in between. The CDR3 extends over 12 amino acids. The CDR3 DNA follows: TGTGCCAGCAGCTTAGATGAGAGCGAGCAGTACTTC. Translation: CASSLDESEQYF.

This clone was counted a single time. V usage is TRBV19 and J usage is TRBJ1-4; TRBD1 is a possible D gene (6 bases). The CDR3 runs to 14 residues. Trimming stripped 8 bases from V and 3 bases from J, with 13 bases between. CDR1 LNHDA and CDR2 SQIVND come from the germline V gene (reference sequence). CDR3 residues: CASGGGTPNEKLFF. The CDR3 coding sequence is TGTGCCAGTGGGGGGGGGACACCTAATGAAAAACTGTTTTTT.

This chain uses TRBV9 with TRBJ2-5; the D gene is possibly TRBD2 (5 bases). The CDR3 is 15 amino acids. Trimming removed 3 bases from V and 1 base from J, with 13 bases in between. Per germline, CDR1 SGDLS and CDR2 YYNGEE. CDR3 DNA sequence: TGTGCCAGCAGCGCCGCTCTAGCCTCCCAAGAGACCCAGTACTTC. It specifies CASSAALASQETQYF.

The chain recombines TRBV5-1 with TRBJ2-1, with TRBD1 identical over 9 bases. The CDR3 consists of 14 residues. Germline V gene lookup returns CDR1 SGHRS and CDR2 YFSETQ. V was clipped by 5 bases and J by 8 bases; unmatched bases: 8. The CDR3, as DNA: TGCGCCAGCAGTTTATTACAGGGGGCAGATGAGCAGTTCTTC. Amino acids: CASSLLQGADEQFF.

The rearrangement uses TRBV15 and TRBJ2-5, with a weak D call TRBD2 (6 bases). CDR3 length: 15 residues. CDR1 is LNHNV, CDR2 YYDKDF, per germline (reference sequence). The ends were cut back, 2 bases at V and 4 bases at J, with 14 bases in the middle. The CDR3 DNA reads TGTGCCACCAGCAGACGAGGGCGGGGTCTAGAGACCCAGTACTTC. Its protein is CATSRRGRGLETQYF.

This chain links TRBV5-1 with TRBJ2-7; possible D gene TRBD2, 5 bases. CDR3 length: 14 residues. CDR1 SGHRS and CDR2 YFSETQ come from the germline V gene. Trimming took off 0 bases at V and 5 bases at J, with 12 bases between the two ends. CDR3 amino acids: CASSLAGVAHEQYF. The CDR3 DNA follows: TGCGCCAGCAGCTTGGCCGGGGTAGCGCACGAGCAGTACTTC.

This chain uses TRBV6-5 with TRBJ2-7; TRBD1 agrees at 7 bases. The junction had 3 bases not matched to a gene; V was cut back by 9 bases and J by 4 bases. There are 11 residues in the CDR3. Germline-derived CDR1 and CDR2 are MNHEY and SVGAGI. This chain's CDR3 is CASTGVYEQYF. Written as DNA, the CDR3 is TGTGCCAGTACAGGGGTGTACGAGCAGTACTTC.

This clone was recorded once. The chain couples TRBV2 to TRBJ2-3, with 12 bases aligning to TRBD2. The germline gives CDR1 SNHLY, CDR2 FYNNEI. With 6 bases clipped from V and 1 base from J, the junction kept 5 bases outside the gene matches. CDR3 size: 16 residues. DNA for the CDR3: TGTGCCAGCAGAAGACTAGCGGGAGCCGGCACAGATACGCAGTATTTT. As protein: CASRRLAGAGTDTQYF.

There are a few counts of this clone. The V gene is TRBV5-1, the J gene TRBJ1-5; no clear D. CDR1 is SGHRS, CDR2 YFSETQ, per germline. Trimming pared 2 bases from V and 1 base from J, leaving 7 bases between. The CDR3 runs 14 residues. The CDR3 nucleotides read TGCGCCAGCAGCTTCTCGGGAAGCAATCAGCCCCAGCATTTT. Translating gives CASSFSGSNQPQHF.

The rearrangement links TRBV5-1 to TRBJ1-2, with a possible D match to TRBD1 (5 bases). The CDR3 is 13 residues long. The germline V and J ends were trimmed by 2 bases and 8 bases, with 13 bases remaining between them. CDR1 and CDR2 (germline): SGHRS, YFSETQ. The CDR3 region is CASSLGGEGGYTF. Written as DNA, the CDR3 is TGCGCCAGCAGCTTAGGAGGGGAAGGAGGCTACACCTTC.

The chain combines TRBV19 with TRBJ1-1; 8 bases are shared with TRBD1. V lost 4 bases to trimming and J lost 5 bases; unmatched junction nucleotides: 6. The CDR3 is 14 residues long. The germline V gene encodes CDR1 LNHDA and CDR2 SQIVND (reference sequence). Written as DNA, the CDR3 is TGTGCCAGTAGTACGGGGACAGGTTATACTGAAGCTTTCTTT. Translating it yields CASSTGTGYTEAFF.

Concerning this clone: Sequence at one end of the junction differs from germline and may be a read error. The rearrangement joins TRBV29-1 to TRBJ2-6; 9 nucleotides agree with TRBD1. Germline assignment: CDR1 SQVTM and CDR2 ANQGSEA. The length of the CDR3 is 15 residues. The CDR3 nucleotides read TGCAGCGTTCTACAGGGGGCGGCTGGGGCCAACGGCCTGACTTTC. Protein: CSVLQGAAGANGLTF.